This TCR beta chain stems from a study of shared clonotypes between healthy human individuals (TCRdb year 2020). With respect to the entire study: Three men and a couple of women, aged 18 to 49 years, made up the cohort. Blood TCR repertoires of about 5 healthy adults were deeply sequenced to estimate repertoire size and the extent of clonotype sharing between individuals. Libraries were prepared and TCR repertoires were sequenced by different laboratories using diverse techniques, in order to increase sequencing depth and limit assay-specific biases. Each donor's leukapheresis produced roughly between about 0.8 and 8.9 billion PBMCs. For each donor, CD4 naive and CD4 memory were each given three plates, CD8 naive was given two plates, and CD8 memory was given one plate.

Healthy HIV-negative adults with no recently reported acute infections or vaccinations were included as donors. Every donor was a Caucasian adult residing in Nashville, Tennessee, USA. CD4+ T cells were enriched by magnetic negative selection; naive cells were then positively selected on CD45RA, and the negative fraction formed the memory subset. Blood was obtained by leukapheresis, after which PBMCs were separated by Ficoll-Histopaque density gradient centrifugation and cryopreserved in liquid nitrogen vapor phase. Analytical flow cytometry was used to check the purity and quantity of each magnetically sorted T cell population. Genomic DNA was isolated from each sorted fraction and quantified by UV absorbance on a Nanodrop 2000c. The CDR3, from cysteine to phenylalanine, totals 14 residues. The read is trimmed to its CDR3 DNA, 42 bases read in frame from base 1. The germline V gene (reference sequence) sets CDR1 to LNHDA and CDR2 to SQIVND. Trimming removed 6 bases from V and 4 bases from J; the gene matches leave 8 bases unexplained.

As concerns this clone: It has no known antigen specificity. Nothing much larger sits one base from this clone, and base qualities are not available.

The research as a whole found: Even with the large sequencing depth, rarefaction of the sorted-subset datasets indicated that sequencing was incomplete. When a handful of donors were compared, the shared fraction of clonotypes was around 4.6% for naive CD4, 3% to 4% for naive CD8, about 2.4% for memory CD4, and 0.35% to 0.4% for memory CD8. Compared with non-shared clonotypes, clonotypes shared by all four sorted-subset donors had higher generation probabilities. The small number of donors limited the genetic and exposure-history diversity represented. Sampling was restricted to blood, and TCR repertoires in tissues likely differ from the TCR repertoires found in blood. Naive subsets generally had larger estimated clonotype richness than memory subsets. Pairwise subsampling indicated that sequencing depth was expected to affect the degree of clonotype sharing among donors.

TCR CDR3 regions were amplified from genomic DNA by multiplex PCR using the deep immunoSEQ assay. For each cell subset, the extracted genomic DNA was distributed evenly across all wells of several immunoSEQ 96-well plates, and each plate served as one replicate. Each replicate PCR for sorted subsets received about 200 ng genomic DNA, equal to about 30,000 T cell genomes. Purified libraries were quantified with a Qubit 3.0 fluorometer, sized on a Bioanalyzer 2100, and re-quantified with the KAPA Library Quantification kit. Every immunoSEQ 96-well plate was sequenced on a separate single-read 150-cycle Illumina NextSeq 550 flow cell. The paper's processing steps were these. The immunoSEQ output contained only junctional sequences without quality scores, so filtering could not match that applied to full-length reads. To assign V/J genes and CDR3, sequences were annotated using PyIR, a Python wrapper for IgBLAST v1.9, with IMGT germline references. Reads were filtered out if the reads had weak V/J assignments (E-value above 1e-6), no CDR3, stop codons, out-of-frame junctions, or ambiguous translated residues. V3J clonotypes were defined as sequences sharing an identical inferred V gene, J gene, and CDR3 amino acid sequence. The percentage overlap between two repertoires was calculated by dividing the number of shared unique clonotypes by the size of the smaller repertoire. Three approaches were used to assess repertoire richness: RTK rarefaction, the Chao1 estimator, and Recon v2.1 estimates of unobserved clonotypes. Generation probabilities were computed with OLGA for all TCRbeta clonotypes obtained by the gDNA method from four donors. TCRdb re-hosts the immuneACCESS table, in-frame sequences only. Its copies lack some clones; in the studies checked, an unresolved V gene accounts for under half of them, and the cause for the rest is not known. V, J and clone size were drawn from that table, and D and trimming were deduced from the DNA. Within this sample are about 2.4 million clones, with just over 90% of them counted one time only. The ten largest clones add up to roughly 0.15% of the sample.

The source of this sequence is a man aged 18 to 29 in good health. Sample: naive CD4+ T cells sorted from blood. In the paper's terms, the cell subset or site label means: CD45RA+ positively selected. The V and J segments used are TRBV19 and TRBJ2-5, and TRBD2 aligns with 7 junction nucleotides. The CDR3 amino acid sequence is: CASSRDPGGETQYF. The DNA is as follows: TGTGCCAGTAGCCGGGACCCGGGGGGAGAGACCCAGTACTTC.